This entry lists 30 T cell receptor beta chains sequenced from one sample in a study of response to subunit inactivated influenza vaccine. TCRdb ran MiXCR on the RT-PCR reads and lists one entry per CDR3 protein. The table records about 570,000 distinct CDR3 sequences, over 9% of them present only once. The same sample was also used in a study of T cells expressing NK-cell markers. That publication notes: It was by 5'RACE template switching with UMIs that TCR beta cDNA was made.

Source: PBMCs from blood, taken on the day of vaccination. The receptors come from a man aged 50-60 years who received an inactivated influenza vaccine.

This clonotype was counted at least ten times. The chain links TRBV5-6 to TRBJ1-5; D is ambiguous. The CDR3 is 14 amino acids. Trimming removed 2 bases from V and 0 bases from J, with 6 bases in between. Looked up from germline, CDR1 is SGHDT and CDR2 is YYEEEE. In DNA, the CDR3 is TGTGCCAGCAGCTTCGGGGTTAGCAATCAGCCCCAGCATTTT. It yields the protein CASSFGVSNQPQHF.

The chain combines TRBV7-9 with TRBJ1-2; D is possibly TRBD1 (5 bases). V dropped 5 bases and J dropped 2 bases, with 15 bases sitting between them. The CDR3 length is 15 residues. Germline V gene sequence: CDR1 SEHNR, CDR2 FQNEAQ (reference sequence). This CDR3 is CASSPGIEGNYGYTF. The CDR3 bases are TGTGCCAGCAGCCCCGGTATCGAGGGGAACTATGGCTACACCTTC.

This clonotype was seen more than once but under ten times. The chain joins TRBV4-1 to TRBJ1-6, with D uncertain. The CDR3 consists of 13 residues. Germline CDR1 and CDR2: MGHRA and YSYEKL. V was clipped by 0 bases and J by 11 bases, with 8 bases between them. CDR3 DNA: TGCGCCAGCAGCCAAGACAACCGGACACCCCTCCACTTT. It yields the protein CASSQDNRTPLHF.

The chain couples TRBV27 to TRBJ1-5; D remains ambiguous. The CDR3 has 14 residues. Germline V gene sequence: CDR1 MNHEY, CDR2 SMNVEV (reference sequence). The V and J ends lost 5 bases and 1 base respectively, with 9 bases between them. The CDR3: CASSPVGSNQPQHF. DNA for the CDR3: TGTGCCAGCAGTCCGGTGGGAAGCAATCAGCCCCAGCATTTT.

This clonotype was counted ten times or more. This chain links TRBV18 with TRBJ1-4; TRBD1 might be the D (5 bases). Germline lookup yields CDR1 KGHSH and CDR2 LQKENI. The CDR3 extends over 15 amino acids. The V end was cut by 4 bases, the J end by 0 bases, with 9 bases between. CDR3 protein: CASSLQGATNEKLFF. As DNA, the CDR3 is TGTGCCAGCTCACTTCAGGGTGCAACTAATGAAAAACTGTTTTTT.

This clonotype was seen more than once but under ten times. CDR3 region: CASRERGGRTGELFF. CDR3 bases: TGTGCCAGCAGGGAGCGGGGGGGCCGCACCGGGGAGCTGTTTTTT. The chain is built from TRBV12-3 or TRBV12-4 and TRBJ2-2; 10 bases fit TRBD2. After removal of 6 bases from V and 4 bases from J, the junction contained 5 bases not matched to a gene. CDR3 length equals 15 residues.

This clonotype was detected ten times or more. The V and J genes are TRBV6-2 or TRBV6-3 and TRBJ2-1; D not resolved. The germline CDR1 and CDR2 sequences are MNHEY and SVGEGT. Trimming shortened V by 6 bases and J by 8 bases, and 8 bases separated the two germline ends. The CDR3 has 11 residues. The CDR3: CASSKLYEQFF. The CDR3 DNA is TGTGCCAGCAGCAAATTATATGAGCAGTTCTTC.

This clonotype has ten or more counts. The gene calls are TRBV20-1 and TRBJ1-2; D is unclear. The V gene lost 3 bases and the J gene lost 5 bases, with 13 bases spanning the gap. This CDR3 contains 13 residues. Germline V gene lookup returns CDR1 DFQATT and CDR2 SNEGSKA (reference sequence). CDR3 in amino acids: CSASPTRVYGYTF. The CDR3, as DNA: TGCAGTGCTAGCCCGACGCGAGTTTATGGCTACACCTTC.

This clonotype was detected only a few times. This chain joins TRBV12-3 or TRBV12-4 and TRBJ1-1; a weak D match, TRBD1 (5 bases). This CDR3 region has 13 residues. V was clipped by 4 bases and J by 7 bases, with 13 bases between them. CDR3 DNA sequence: TGTGCCAGCAGTTACAACCGGGGCCATGAAGCTTTCTTT. Protein sequence: CASSYNRGHEAFF.

The rearrangement links TRBV5-1 to TRBJ2-5; D not certain. The V end lost 0 bases, the J end lost 1 base, and 7 bases lay between the germline ends. The CDR3 covers 14 residues. Germline CDR1 is SGHRS and CDR2 is YFSETQ. For the CDR3, the DNA is TGCGCCAGCAGCTTGGAACAGTTCCAAGAGACCCAGTACTTC. This sequence encodes CASSLEQFQETQYF.

The gene calls are TRBV12-3 or TRBV12-4 and TRBJ2-5, with D tentatively TRBD2 (6 bases). Trimming took 8 bases from V and 4 from J, leaving 14 bases between them. The CDR3 spans 13 residues. CDR3 sequence (DNA): TGTGCCAGCGCTCGATTGGGGGGAGAGACCCAGTACTTC. Protein product: CASARLGGETQYF.

This clonotype was picked up a small number of times. The genes are TRBV11-2 and TRBJ2-3; 13 bases fit TRBD2. The V segment lost 7 bases and the J segment 8 bases; nucleotides outside the gene matches: 9. CDR3 length equals 15 residues. Germline CDR1 and CDR2: SGHAT and FQNNGV. The CDR3: CASTPGLAGYGTQYF. The CDR3 region has the DNA TGTGCCAGCACCCCGGGACTAGCGGGATACGGTACGCAGTATTTT.

The chain links TRBV4-3 to TRBJ1-4; the D gene is possibly TRBD1 (5 bases). Germline V gives CDR1 LGHNA, CDR2 YSLEER. The CDR3 runs 15 residues. With 1 base removed from V and 5 bases from J, the gap between germline ends came to 11 bases. CDR3 sequence: CASSQGEGINEKLFF. DNA of the CDR3: TGCGCCAGCAGCCAAGGGGAGGGGATAAATGAAAAACTGTTTTTT.

The table lists this clonotype with many counts. The rearrangement uses TRBV10-2 and TRBJ2-1; 11 bases are shared with TRBD2. Germline CDR1 WSHSY, CDR2 SAAADI. The CDR3 spans 16 residues. Trimming at V came to 1 base and at J to 9 bases, leaving 8 bases not matched to a gene. The CDR3 is CASSEFLAGGLSEQFF. CDR3 coding DNA: TGCGCCAGCAGTGAGTTCCTAGCGGGAGGCTTATCTGAGCAGTTCTTC.

This clonotype appeared a few times. CDR3 bases: TGTGCCAGCAGTGAGGGTTGGACGGAACGATGGGCGCAGTATTTT. This encodes CASSEGWTERWAQYF. The V and J genes are TRBV6-2 or TRBV6-3 and TRBJ2-3; TRBD2 is a possible D gene (5 bases). CDR1 MNHEY and CDR2 SVGEGT come from the germline V gene. The CDR3 has 15 amino acids. V was clipped by 5 bases and J by 10 bases, with 22 bases between them.

This clonotype was counted a few times. The V call is TRBV6-2 or TRBV6-3, the J call TRBJ2-2; possibly TRBD1 for D (5 bases). Germline assignment: CDR1 MNHEY and CDR2 SVGEGT. CDR3 length: 14 residues. The germline V and J ends were trimmed by 4 bases and 6 bases, with 12 bases remaining between them. CDR3 region: CASSSRRGPGELFF. The DNA for the CDR3 is TGTGCCAGCAGTTCTCGTAGGGGTCCCGGGGAGCTGTTTTTT.

V usage is TRBV3-1 and J usage is TRBJ2-2; possible D gene TRBD1, 5 bases. The V gene lost 4 bases and the J gene lost 7 bases, with 13 bases spanning the gap. In germline, CDR1 is LGHDT, CDR2 YNNKEL (reference sequence). The CDR3 length is 14 residues. For the CDR3, the DNA is TGTGCCAGCAGCCCCTCCCAGGGTTTCGGGGAGCTGTTTTTT. Encoded protein: CASSPSQGFGELFF.

This clonotype turned up a few times. Here the CDR3 DNA reads TGTGCCAGCAGCTCCCTAGGGGGGCGAGGAACTGAAGCTTTCTTT. Translation gives CASSSLGGRGTEAFF. This chain joins TRBV7-8 and TRBJ1-1; tentatively, D is TRBD1 (6 bases). Trimming pared 4 bases from V and 5 bases from J, leaving 17 bases between. Germline V gene lookup returns CDR1 SGHVS and CDR2 FQNEAQ. The CDR3 extends over 15 amino acids. The full variable domain, in which reference TRBV7-8 and TRBJ1-1 provide the parts outside the CDR3, is GAGVSQSPRYKVAKRGQDVALRCDPISGHVSLFWYQQALGQGPEFLTYFQNEAQLDKSGLPSDRFFAERPEGSVSTLKIQRTQQEDSAVYLCASSSLGGRGTEAFFGQGTRLTVV.

Note on this clonotype: This could be a read error, since a much larger clone is one nucleotide away. This rearrangement joins TRBV12-3 or TRBV12-4 to TRBJ1-1; unclear D gene. Trimming took 6 bases from V and 4 from J, leaving 12 bases between them. The CDR3 is 13 residues long. CDR3 sequence reads: CASSPDVSTEAFF. The CDR3 DNA follows: TGTGCCAGCAGCCCCGATGTGAGCACTGAAGCTTTCTTT.

The V call is TRBV10-3, the J call TRBJ2-3; possibly TRBD2 for D (7 bases). The CDR3 has 14 residues. V dropped 7 bases and J dropped 4 bases, with 15 bases sitting between them. From germline, CDR1 is ENHRY and CDR2 SYGVKD. CDR3 in amino acids: CAITGGGGPDTQYF. The DNA of the CDR3 is TGTGCCATCACGGGGGGAGGGGGGCCAGATACGCAGTATTTT.

The chain combines TRBV29-1 with TRBJ2-2; the D is unclear. Germline V gene data show CDR1 as SQVTM and CDR2 as ANQGSEA. This CDR3 region has 12 residues. V lost 4 bases, J lost 1 base, and 4 bases lay in between. The CDR3 here is CSVVRNTGELFF. The CDR3 nucleotides read TGCAGCGTTGTTAGGAACACCGGGGAGCTGTTTTTT.

This clonotype was recorded a few times. This chain links TRBV20-1 with TRBJ2-1; TRBD2 matches 8 bases. Germline-derived CDR1 and CDR2 are DFQATT and SNEGSKA (reference sequence). The CDR3 has 15 residues. With V trimmed by 6 bases and J by 6 bases, 13 bases remained unmatched. The CDR3 sequence is CSAPQGREGRNEQFF. The CDR3 coding sequence is TGCAGTGCCCCGCAGGGACGGGAGGGCCGCAATGAGCAGTTCTTC.

In this sample, this clonotype turned up a few times. The J gene is TRBJ1-1, the V gene TRBV29-1; D is perhaps TRBD1 (6 bases). Germline assignment: CDR1 SQVTM and CDR2 ANQGSEA. The CDR3 loop spans 12 amino acids. Between the trimmed V and J ends, which lost 6 bases and 5 bases, there was a span of 13 bases. The CDR3, as DNA: TGCAGCGTCGTGGACAGTGCAACTGAAGCTTTCTTT. Encoded protein: CSVVDSATEAFF.

The gene calls are TRBV20-1 and TRBJ2-7; D is perhaps TRBD2 (5 bases). The CDR3 spans 12 residues. With 3 bases removed from V and 4 bases from J, the gap between germline ends came to 10 bases. Germline V CDR1 and CDR2: DFQATT, SNEGSKA (reference sequence). The chain's CDR3 is CSASEGLYEQYF. The CDR3 DNA sequence: TGCAGTGCTAGTGAAGGACTGTACGAGCAGTACTTC.

The chain is built from TRBV20-1 and TRBJ2-1; 14 bases agree with TRBD2. Losses at the gene ends were 6 bases for V and 1 base for J; bases not matched to a gene: 11. The CDR3 length is 18 residues. Germline loops: CDR1 DFQATT, CDR2 SNEGSKA (reference sequence). The CDR3 loop is CSATGLAGEGGSYNEQFF. The CDR3 region has the DNA TGCAGTGCCACGGGACTAGCGGGAGAGGGAGGATCCTACAATGAGCAGTTCTTC.

This clonotype was counted many times. This chain links TRBV7-9 with TRBJ1-4, with TRBD1 matching over 8 bases. The V gene's germline CDR1 is SEHNR and CDR2 FQNEAQ (reference sequence). The CDR3 is made up of 14 amino acids. With 3 bases clipped from V and 3 bases from J, the junction kept 0 bases outside the gene matches. This CDR3 reads CASSLGQANEKLFF. The CDR3, as DNA: TGTGCCAGCAGCTTGGGACAGGCTAATGAAAAACTGTTTTTT. The full variable domain, rest sourced from reference TRBV7-9 and TRBJ1-4, is DTGVSQNPRHKITKRGQNVTFRCDPISEHNRLYWYRQTLGQGPEFLTYFQNEAQLEKSRLLSDRFSAERPKGSFSTLEIQRTEQGDSAMYLCASSLGQANEKLFFGSGTQLSVL.

This clonotype was picked up a small number of times. The V gene is TRBV6-1, the J gene TRBJ2-3; no clear D gene. V was clipped by 10 bases and J by 1 base, with 12 bases between them. This CDR3 has 13 amino acids. The V gene's germline CDR1 is MNHNS and CDR2 SASEGT. The CDR3 protein is CAIRSLGTDTQYF. The DNA for the CDR3 is TGTGCCATCCGATCCCTGGGCACAGATACGCAGTATTTT.

The chain recombines TRBV5-6 with TRBJ2-5; a possible D gene is TRBD2 (6 bases). V was clipped by 5 bases and J by 2 bases, with 10 bases between them. The CDR3 is made up of 13 amino acids. The V gene's germline CDR1 is SGHDT and CDR2 YYEEEE. The CDR3, as DNA: TGTGCCAGCAGGCCGGAGGGTCAAGAGACCCAGTACTTC. It encodes CASRPEGQETQYF.

In its sample, this clonotype was seen once. The CDR3 sequence: CASSYPADRGQLLSNQPQHF. CDR3 in DNA: TGTGCCAGCAGTTACCCAGCAGACAGAGGACAGTTATTGAGCAATCAGCCCCAGCATTTT. The chain carries TRBV6-2 or TRBV6-3 and TRBJ1-5; TRBD1 is a possible D gene (6 bases). In germline, CDR1 is MNHEY, CDR2 SVGEGT. The CDR3 runs to 20 residues. Trimming stripped 2 bases from V and 1 base from J, with 24 bases between.

The CDR3 loop reads CASSKSGTGQQEQYF. The CDR3 region has the DNA TGTGCCAGCAGCAAATCCGGGACAGGGCAGCAAGAGCAGTACTTC. This chain links TRBV7-3 with TRBJ2-7, with 9 bases lining up with TRBD1. CDR3 length: 15 residues. CDR1 and CDR2 (germline): SGHTA, FQGTGA. The V segment lost 5 bases and the J segment 7 bases; nucleotides outside the gene matches: 12. Full variable domain (rest looked up from reference TRBV7-3 and TRBJ2-7): GAGVSQTPSNKVTEKGKYVELRCDPISGHTALYWYRQSLGQGPEFLIYFQGTGAADDSGLPNDRFFAVRPEGSVSTLKIQRTERGDSAVYLCASSKSGTGQQEQYFGPGTRLTVT.